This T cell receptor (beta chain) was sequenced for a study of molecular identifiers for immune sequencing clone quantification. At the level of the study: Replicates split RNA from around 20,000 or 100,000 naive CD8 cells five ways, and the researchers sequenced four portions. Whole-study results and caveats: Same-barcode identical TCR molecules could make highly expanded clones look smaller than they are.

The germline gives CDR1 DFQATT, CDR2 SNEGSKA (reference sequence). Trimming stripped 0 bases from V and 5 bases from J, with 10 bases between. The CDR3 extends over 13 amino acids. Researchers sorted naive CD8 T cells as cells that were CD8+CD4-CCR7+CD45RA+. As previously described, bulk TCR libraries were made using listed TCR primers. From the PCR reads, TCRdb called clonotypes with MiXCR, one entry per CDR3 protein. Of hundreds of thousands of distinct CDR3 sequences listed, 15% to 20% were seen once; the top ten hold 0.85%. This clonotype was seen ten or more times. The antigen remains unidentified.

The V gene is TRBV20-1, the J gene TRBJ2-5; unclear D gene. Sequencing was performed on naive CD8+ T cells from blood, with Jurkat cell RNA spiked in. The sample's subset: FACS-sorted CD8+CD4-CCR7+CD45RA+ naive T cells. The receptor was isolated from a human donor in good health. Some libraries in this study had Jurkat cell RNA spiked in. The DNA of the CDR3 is TGCAGTGCTAGAGATTTGAAGGAGGAGACCCAGTACTTC. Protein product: CSARDLKEETQYF.